Listed below are T cell receptor beta chains from one sample, sequenced in a study of shared clonotypes between healthy human individuals. Profiled with immunoSEQ multiplex PCR; TCRdb holds only in-frame clones, not every one. Among about 120,000 clones listed, 68% were seen once. What was sequenced was memory CD8+ T cells sorted from blood. Source of these receptors: a woman aged 25-40 years in good health. Each CDR3 is given with its conserved first and last residue. The D gene is left open where the match is weak. For some rows the clone size is stated as once, few or many, or as a class when expanded; others skip it.

D gene,clone size,V gene,J gene,CDR3 protein,CDR3 DNA
.,.,TRBV7-8,TRBJ1-4,CASSFGENEKLFF,TGTGCCAGCAGCTTTGGAGAGAATGAAAAACTGTTTTTT
.,few,TRBV30,TRBJ1-1,CAWSRGVEATEAFF,TGTGCCTGGAGTAGGGGGGTGGAGGCGACTGAAGCTTTCTTT
.,once,TRBV28,TRBJ1-2,CASSQTGGRNYGYTF,TGTGCCAGCAGCCAAACGGGTGGGCGGAACTATGGCTACACCTTC
TRBD1,.,TRBV7-9,TRBJ2-7,CASTTGDNPGQVFYEQYF,TGTGCCAGCACCACGGGGGACAATCCGGGACAGGTCTTCTACGAGCAGTACTTC
TRBD1,.,TRBV6-1,TRBJ1-3,CASSVGQGDGGNTIYF,TGTGCCAGCAGTGTCGGACAGGGGGATGGTGGAAACACCATATATTTT
.,many,TRBV7-2,TRBJ1-5,CASSLWADNQPQHF,TGTGCCAGCAGCTTATGGGCAGACAATCAGCCCCAGCATTTT
.,.,TRBV28,TRBJ2-2,CASSSGWKVSWVSGELFF,TGTGCCAGCAGTTCAGGGTGGAAAGTTAGTTGGGTTTCCGGGGAGCTGTTTTTT
.,few,TRBV2,TRBJ1-4,CASSDFRQPLFF,TGTGCCAGCAGTGACTTCCGGCAGCCGCTGTTTTTT
TRBD2,.,TRBV11-2,TRBJ2-3,CASSPRGLAGGTDTQYF,TGTGCCAGCAGCCCACGGGGTCTAGCGGGGGGCACAGATACGCAGTATTTT
TRBD1,few,TRBV6-1,TRBJ2-3,CASSLRQGSTDTQYF,TGTGCCAGCAGTCTACGACAGGGAAGCACAGATACGCAGTATTTT